A single sample is the source of the 26 T cell receptor beta chains below, sequenced in a study of shared clonotypes between healthy human individuals (dated by TCRdb to the early 2020s). Libraries were prepared through the immunoSEQ multiplex PCR assay. Here the immuneACCESS table is served through TCRdb, limited to in-frame sequences with V and J called. Missing clones are a known gap in these copies; in checked studies unresolved V genes cover under half, and the rest lacks a known reason. This sample lists approximately 810,000 clones; 80% to 95% were detected once. The ten largest clones take up around 24% of the sample. CD8 naive samples consisted of CD45RO-negative cells that were positively selected for CCR7, yielding a CD45RA+CCR7+ population without TemRA cells. Input material: naive CD8+ T cells sorted from blood. The cell subset or site label, as the study defines it: CD45RA+CCR7+. The receptors stem from a man between 25 and 39 years old in good health.

This clone was recorded once. The genes are TRBV4-2 and TRBJ2-3; 10 bases line up with TRBD2. Germline V gene data show CDR1 as LGHNA and CDR2 as YNFKEQ. This CDR3 comprises 17 residues. V dropped 3 bases and J dropped 3; count of bases not matched to a gene: 9. The CDR3 is CASSQTPAGLATDTQYF. The CDR3 DNA reads as TGTGCCAGCAGCCAGACCCCCGCGGGACTAGCGACAGATACGCAGTATTTT.

This chain joins TRBV6-6 and TRBJ2-7; 8 bases line up with TRBD1. The CDR3 length is 12 residues. In germline, CDR1 is MNHNY, CDR2 SVGAGI (reference sequence). Germline trimming cut 5 bases from V and 5 bases from J; bases unmatched to any gene: 2. The CDR3 DNA reads as TGTGCCAGCAGTAAGGACAGGGACGAGCAGTACTTC. It translates to CASSKDRDEQYF.

The chain uses TRBV10-3 and TRBJ2-1, with 8 bases aligning to TRBD2. The germline CDR1 and CDR2 sequences are ENHRY and SYGVKD. The CDR3 runs to 9 residues. The J segment lost 9 bases and the V segment lost 11 bases, leaving 0 bases of the junction unmatched. The CDR3 sequence: CAREGEQFF. The CDR3 DNA is TGTGCCCGGGAGGGTGAGCAGTTCTTC.

The chain combines TRBV30 with TRBJ1-1; weak D call: TRBD1 (5 bases). Germline V gene data show CDR1 as GTSNPN and CDR2 as SVGIG (reference sequence). V was trimmed by 3 bases and J by 0 bases, leaving 20 bases between them. This CDR3 contains 17 residues. The CDR3 loop reads CAWRPTRDRGLNTEAFF. The CDR3 DNA reads TGTGCCTGGAGACCGACGCGCGACCGGGGGTTGAACACTGAAGCTTTCTTT.

The J gene is TRBJ1-4, the V gene TRBV13; 8 nucleotides line up with TRBD1. CDR3 size: 16 residues. Germline CDR1 is PRHDT and CDR2 is FYEKMQ (reference sequence). The V segment lost 5 bases and the J segment 6 bases; nucleotides outside the gene matches: 11. The CDR3, as DNA: TGTGCCAGCAGCGTATCCCGACAGGGGAAGTATGAAAAACTGTTTTTT. Translated, it gives CASSVSRQGKYEKLFF.

This sequence joins TRBV5-4 and TRBJ1-1; perhaps TRBD1 as D (5 bases). This CDR3 has 12 residues. Trimming removed 4 bases at V and 8 bases at J, with 12 bases between. Germline CDR1 SGHNT, CDR2 YYREEE (reference sequence). The DNA of the CDR3 is TGTGCCAGCAGCCCTAAGGGGCACGAAGCTTTCTTT. This encodes CASSPKGHEAFF. The whole variable domain, filled in from reference TRBV5-4 and TRBJ1-1, reads ETGVTQSPTHLIKTRGQQVTLRCSSQSGHNTVSWYQQALGQGPQFIFQYYREEENGRGNFPPRFSGLQFPNYSSELNVNALELDDSALYLCASSPKGHEAFFGQGTRLTVV.

This clone has a single count. The chain uses TRBV29-1 and TRBJ2-1; a weak D match, TRBD2 (6 bases). CDR3 length: 15 amino acids. With 0 bases removed from V and 5 bases from J, the gap between germline ends came to 14 bases. Germline-derived CDR1 and CDR2 are SQVTM and ANQGSEA. CDR3 protein: CSVEDHLAPDNEQFF. CDR3 coding DNA: TGCAGCGTTGAAGACCATCTAGCGCCCGACAATGAGCAGTTCTTC.

The V gene is TRBV5-6, the J gene TRBJ1-2; D not certain. Germline V gene sequence: CDR1 SGHDT, CDR2 YYEEEE. Trimming cost V 0 bases and J 0 bases, with 3 bases left between them. The CDR3 extends over 13 amino acids. CDR3: CASSLVTNYGYTF. The CDR3 nucleotides read TGTGCCAGCAGCTTGGTGACTAACTATGGCTACACCTTC.

This chain uses TRBV14 with TRBJ2-7, with 9 bases identical to TRBD2. CDR3 length equals 12 residues. CDR1 is SGHDN, CDR2 FVKESK, per germline. J lost 9 bases, V lost 6 bases, and 6 bases had no gene match. CDR3 DNA sequence: TGTGCCAGCAGAAGTGCGGGAGGGGTGCAGTACTTC. This codes for CASRSAGGVQYF.

This CDR3 is CASSPRGSEETQYF. In DNA, the CDR3 is TGTGCCAGCAGCCCCCGCGGGAGTGAGGAGACCCAGTACTTC. The chain uses TRBV5-4 and TRBJ2-5, with TRBD2 identical over 7 bases. The CDR3 totals 14 residues. Germline V CDR1 and CDR2: SGHNT, YYREEE (reference sequence). With 4 bases clipped from V and 5 bases from J, the junction kept 8 bases outside the gene matches.

The chain has TRBV27 and TRBJ2-3; the D is unclear. Trimming took 0 bases from V and 0 from J, leaving 7 bases between them. Germline V gives CDR1 MNHEY, CDR2 SMNVEV (reference sequence). The length of the CDR3 is 15 residues. The CDR3 DNA follows: TGTGCCAGCAGTTTATCGGATGCTAGCACAGATACGCAGTATTTT. Protein sequence: CASSLSDASTDTQYF.

This chain connects TRBV2 to TRBJ2-1; D may be TRBD2 (5 bases). This CDR3 has 15 residues. V gave up 4 bases and J gave up 0 bases, with 10 bases separating them. Germline CDR1 SNHLY, CDR2 FYNNEI. For the CDR3, the DNA is TGTGCCAGCAGTGTGGGTGGGAGCTCCTACAATGAGCAGTTCTTC. Residues: CASSVGGSSYNEQFF.

The chain combines TRBV13 with TRBJ2-1, with 8 bases fitting TRBD2. Germline CDR1 and CDR2: PRHDT and FYEKMQ (reference sequence). The CDR3 consists of 16 residues. V shed 5 bases, J shed 8 bases, and the junction held 14 bases outside the gene matches. The CDR3 loop reads CASSPLGTSLIDEQFF. The CDR3 DNA reads TGTGCCAGCAGCCCGCTAGGGACTAGTCTCATCGATGAGCAGTTCTTC. Combining the CDR3 with reference TRBV13 and TRBJ2-1 gives the whole variable domain AAGVIQSPRHLIKEKRETATLKCYPIPRHDTVYWYQQGPGQDPQFLISFYEKMQSDKGSIPDRFSAQQFSDYHSELNMSSLELGDSALYFCASSPLGTSLIDEQFFGPGTRLTVL.

The V and J genes are TRBV7-9 and TRBJ1-1; D uncertain. CDR3 size: 17 residues. Germline loops: CDR1 SEHNR, CDR2 FQNEAQ (reference sequence). Trimming removed 0 bases at V and 7 bases at J, with 21 bases between. CDR3 nucleotide sequence: TGTGCCAGCAGCTTAGCGATCGGTCCGCTGGGCGCCGTTGAAGCTTTCTTT. Amino acids: CASSLAIGPLGAVEAFF.

This clone was seen once. The rearrangement links TRBV27 to TRBJ2-3; D remains ambiguous. CDR1 is MNHEY, CDR2 SMNVEV, per germline (reference sequence). The CDR3 is 14 residues long. Trimming took off 5 bases at V and 2 bases at J, with 11 bases between the two ends. DNA of the CDR3: TGTGCCAGCAGTCCTAGATCTACCACAGATACGCAGTATTTT. Amino acids: CASSPRSTTDTQYF.

Concerning this clone itself: Other nucleotide sequences from this sample produce the same CDR3. The V call is TRBV6-5, the J call TRBJ1-5, with D unclear. The CDR3 is 13 residues long. The ends were cut back, 2 bases at V and 4 bases at J, with 6 bases in the middle. Germline CDR1 reads MNHEY; CDR2 reads SVGAGI. This chain's CDR3 is CASSYGANQPQHF. The CDR3 coding sequence is TGTGCCAGCAGTTACGGTGCAAATCAGCCCCAGCATTTT.

In this sample, this clone turned up once. The chain has TRBV27 and TRBJ1-5, with D tentatively TRBD1 (5 bases). This CDR3 has 14 residues. Germline CDR1 is MNHEY and CDR2 is SMNVEV (reference sequence). Trimming removed 6 bases at V and 9 bases at J, with 18 bases between. The CDR3: CASREIGTSPPQHF. In DNA form, the CDR3 reads TGTGCCAGCAGAGAAATTGGGACCTCCCCGCCCCAGCATTTT.

V usage is TRBV7-9 and J usage is TRBJ2-3; the match to TRBD2 covers 8 bases. The CDR3 contains 16 residues. Germline loops: CDR1 SEHNR, CDR2 FQNEAQ (reference sequence). V shed 5 bases and J 3 bases; nucleotides not matched to a gene: 10. The DNA of the CDR3 is TGTGCCAGCAGCGTCACTAGCGGAACTTTAACAGATACGCAGTATTTT. It is translated as CASSVTSGTLTDTQYF.

The rearrangement links TRBV13 to TRBJ2-3; D may be TRBD1 (5 bases). This CDR3 spans 13 amino acids. CDR1 and CDR2 from the germline V gene are PRHDT and FYEKMQ (reference sequence). The V end was cut by 6 bases, the J end by 3 bases, with 10 bases between. The CDR3 coding sequence is TGTGCCAGCAGGATCAGGGCAACAGATACGCAGTATTTT. It translates to CASRIRATDTQYF.

This clone was seen just once. This chain uses TRBV13 with TRBJ2-3; a possible D gene is TRBD2 (6 bases). There are 13 residues in the CDR3. CDR1 is PRHDT, CDR2 FYEKMQ, per germline (reference sequence). The ends were cut back, 4 bases at V and 3 bases at J, with 8 bases in the middle. This CDR3 is CASSSGLTDTQYF. The CDR3 DNA follows: TGTGCCAGCAGCTCCGGACTAACAGATACGCAGTATTTT.

V is TRBV10-3 and J is TRBJ2-7; 7 nucleotides line up with TRBD2. CDR1 ENHRY and CDR2 SYGVKD come from the germline V gene. The J segment lost 2 bases and the V segment lost 6 bases, leaving 7 bases of the junction unmatched. The CDR3 length is 14 residues. The CDR3 is CAIRTMGTTYEQYF. Here the CDR3 DNA reads TGTGCCATCAGAACCATGGGGACTACCTACGAGCAGTACTTC.

The chain employs TRBV7-9 and TRBJ2-5, with TRBD2 matching 7 bases. J was trimmed by 2 bases and V by 5 bases; bases with no gene match: 5. The CDR3 covers 14 residues. Germline-derived CDR1 and CDR2 are SEHNR and FQNEAQ (reference sequence). CDR3 amino acids: CASSTSGGQETQYF. CDR3 DNA sequence: TGTGCCAGCAGCACATCCGGGGGGCAAGAGACCCAGTACTTC.

The chain couples TRBV7-2 to TRBJ2-2, with D possibly matching TRBD2 (5 bases). Germline V gene data show CDR1 as SGHTA and CDR2 as FQGNSA. V was pared by 8 bases and J by 4 bases, with 11 bases between. CDR3 size: 13 residues. The CDR3: CASLQRFTGELFF. The CDR3 DNA follows: TGTGCCAGCTTGCAGCGGTTCACCGGGGAGCTGTTTTTT.

This rearrangement joins TRBV30 to TRBJ1-1; D is undetermined. V lost 0 bases to trimming and J lost 6 bases, with 11 bases between them. Germline V CDR1 and CDR2: GTSNPN, SVGIG (reference sequence). The CDR3 has 13 residues. The CDR3 nucleotides are TGTGCCTGGAGTGTACTGAAGCGAGCTGAAGCTTTCTTT. The encoded protein is CAWSVLKRAEAFF.

This chain connects TRBV7-2 to TRBJ1-2; D perhaps matches TRBD1 (5 bases). Germline CDR1 is SGHTA and CDR2 is FQGNSA. The CDR3 extends over 12 amino acids. Trimming cost V 8 bases and J 2 bases, with 9 bases left between them. The CDR3 DNA sequence: TGTGCCAGCCCAGGGTCCAACTATGGCTACACCTTC. It translates to CASPGSNYGYTF.

The gene calls are TRBV27 and TRBJ2-7; 9 bases fit TRBD1. This CDR3 spans 16 amino acids. CDR1 and CDR2 (germline): MNHEY, SMNVEV (reference sequence). The ends lost 1 base at V and 4 bases at J; junction bases unmatched: 8. The CDR3 DNA follows: TGTGCCAGCAGTTTATACGGTGGACAGGGGTGGTACGAGCAGTACTTC. Translation gives CASSLYGGQGWYEQYF.